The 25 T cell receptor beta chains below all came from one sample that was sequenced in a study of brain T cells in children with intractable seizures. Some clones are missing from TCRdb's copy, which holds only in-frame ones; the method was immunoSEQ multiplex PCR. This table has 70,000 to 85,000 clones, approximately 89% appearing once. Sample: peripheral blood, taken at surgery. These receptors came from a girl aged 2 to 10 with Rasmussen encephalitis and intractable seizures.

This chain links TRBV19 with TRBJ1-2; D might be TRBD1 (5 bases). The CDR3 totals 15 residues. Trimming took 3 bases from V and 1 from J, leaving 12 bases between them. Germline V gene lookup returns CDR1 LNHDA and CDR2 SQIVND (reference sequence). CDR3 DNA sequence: TGTGCCAGTAGTATTGGGACGGAAAGTAACTATGGCTACACCTTC. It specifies CASSIGTESNYGYTF.

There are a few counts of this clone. The CDR3 DNA reads as TGTGCCAGCAGCCAAGGGCGACAGGGGAAAGCTTTCTTT. Translated: CASSQGRQGKAFF. J is TRBJ1-1 and V is TRBV3-1 (or the pseudogene TRBV3-2), with TRBD1 matching 8 bases. CDR3 length equals 13 residues. Losses at the gene ends were 1 base for V and 9 bases for J; bases not matched to a gene: 4. Germline values: CDR1 LGHDT, CDR2 YNNKEL (reference sequence).

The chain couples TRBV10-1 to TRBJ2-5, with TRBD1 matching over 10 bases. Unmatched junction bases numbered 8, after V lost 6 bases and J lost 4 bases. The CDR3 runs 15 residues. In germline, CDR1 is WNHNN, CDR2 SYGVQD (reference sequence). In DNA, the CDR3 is TGCGCCAGCAGCCTCCAGACAGGGGGCGCAGAGACCCAGTACTTC. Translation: CASSLQTGGAETQYF.

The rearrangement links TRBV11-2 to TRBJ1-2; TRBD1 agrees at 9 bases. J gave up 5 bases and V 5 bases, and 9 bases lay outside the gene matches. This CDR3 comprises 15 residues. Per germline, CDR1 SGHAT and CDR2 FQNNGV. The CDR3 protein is CASSQRWTGAYGYTF. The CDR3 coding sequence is TGTGCCAGCAGCCAACGTTGGACAGGGGCGTATGGCTACACCTTC. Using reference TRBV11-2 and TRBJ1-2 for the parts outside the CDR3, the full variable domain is EAGVAQSPRYKIIEKRQSVAFWCNPISGHATLYWYQQILGQGPKLLIQFQNNGVVDDSQLPKDRFSAERLKGVDSTLKIQPAKLEDSAVYLCASSQRWTGAYGYTFGSGTRLTVV.

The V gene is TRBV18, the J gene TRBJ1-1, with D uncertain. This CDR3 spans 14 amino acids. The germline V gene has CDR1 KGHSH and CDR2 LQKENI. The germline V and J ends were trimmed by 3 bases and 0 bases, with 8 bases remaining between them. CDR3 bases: TGTGCCAGCTCACCCGGCCTAATGAACACTGAAGCTTTCTTT. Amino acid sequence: CASSPGLMNTEAFF.

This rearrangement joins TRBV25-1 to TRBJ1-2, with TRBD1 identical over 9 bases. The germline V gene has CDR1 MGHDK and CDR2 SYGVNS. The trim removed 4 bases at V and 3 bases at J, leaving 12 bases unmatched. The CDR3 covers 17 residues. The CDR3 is CASSGSLRQGGDYGYTF. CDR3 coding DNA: TGTGCCAGCAGTGGTTCTCTACGACAGGGGGGGGACTATGGCTACACCTTC.

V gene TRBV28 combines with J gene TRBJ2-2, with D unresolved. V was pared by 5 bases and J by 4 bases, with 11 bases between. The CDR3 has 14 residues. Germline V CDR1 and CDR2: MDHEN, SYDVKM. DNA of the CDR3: TGTGCCAGCAGTCCGTATGAGTCCACCGGGGAGCTGTTTTTT. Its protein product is CASSPYESTGELFF.

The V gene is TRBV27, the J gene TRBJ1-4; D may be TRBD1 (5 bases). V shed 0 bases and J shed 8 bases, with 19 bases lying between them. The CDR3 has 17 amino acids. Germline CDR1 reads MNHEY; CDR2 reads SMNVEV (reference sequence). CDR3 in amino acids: CASSLSAGGVPYEKLFF. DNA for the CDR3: TGTGCCAGCAGTTTATCGGCGGGGGGGGTCCCCTACGAAAAACTGTTTTTT.

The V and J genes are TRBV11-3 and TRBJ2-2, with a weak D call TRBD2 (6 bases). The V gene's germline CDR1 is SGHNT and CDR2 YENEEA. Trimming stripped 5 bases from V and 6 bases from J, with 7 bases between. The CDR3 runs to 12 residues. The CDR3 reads CASSGGAGELFF. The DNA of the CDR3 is TGTGCCAGCAGCGGAGGGGCCGGGGAGCTGTTTTTT. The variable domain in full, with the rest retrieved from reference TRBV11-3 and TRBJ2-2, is EAGVVQSPRYKIIEKKQPVAFWCNPISGHNTLYWYLQNLGQGPELLIRYENEEAVDDSQLPKDRFSAERLKGVDSTLKIQPAELGDSAVYLCASSGGAGELFFGEGSRLTVL.

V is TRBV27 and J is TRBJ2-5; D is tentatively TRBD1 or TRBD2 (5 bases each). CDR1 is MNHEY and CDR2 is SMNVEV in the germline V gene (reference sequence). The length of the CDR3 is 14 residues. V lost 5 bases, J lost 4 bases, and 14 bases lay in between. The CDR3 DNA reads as TGTGCCAGCAGTCTCCTGGGGGAGACAGAGACCCAGTACTTC. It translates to CASSLLGETETQYF.

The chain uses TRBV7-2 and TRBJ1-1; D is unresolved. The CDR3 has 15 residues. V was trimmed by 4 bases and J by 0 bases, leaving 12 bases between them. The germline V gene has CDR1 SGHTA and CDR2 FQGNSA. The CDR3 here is CASSSQRLMNTEAFF. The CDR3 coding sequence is TGTGCCAGCAGCTCACAGAGGCTGATGAACACTGAAGCTTTCTTT.

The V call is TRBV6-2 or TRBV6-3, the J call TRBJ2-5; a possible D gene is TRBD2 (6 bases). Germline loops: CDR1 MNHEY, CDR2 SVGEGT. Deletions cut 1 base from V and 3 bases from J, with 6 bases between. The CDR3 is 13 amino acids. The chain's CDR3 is CASSYWGEETQYF. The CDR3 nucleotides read TGTGCCAGCAGTTACTGGGGGGAAGAGACCCAGTACTTC.

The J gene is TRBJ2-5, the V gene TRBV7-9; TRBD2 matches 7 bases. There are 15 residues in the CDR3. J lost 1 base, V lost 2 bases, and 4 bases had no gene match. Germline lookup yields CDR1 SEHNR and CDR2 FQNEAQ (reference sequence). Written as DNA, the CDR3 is TGTGCCAGCAGCTTAATCTGGGGGGGCCAAGAGACCCAGTACTTC. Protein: CASSLIWGGQETQYF.

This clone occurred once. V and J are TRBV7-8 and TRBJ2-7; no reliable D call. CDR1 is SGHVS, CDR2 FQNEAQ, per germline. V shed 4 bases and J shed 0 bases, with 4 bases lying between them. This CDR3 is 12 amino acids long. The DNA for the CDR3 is TGTGCCAGCAGCTATAACTCCTACGAGCAGTACTTC. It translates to CASSYNSYEQYF.

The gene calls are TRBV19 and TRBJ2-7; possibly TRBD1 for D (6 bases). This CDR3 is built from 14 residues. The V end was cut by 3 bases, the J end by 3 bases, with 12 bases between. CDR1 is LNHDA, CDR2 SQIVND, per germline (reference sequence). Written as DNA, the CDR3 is TGTGCCAGTAGTATGGGACACCAACTCTACGAGCAGTACTTC. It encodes CASSMGHQLYEQYF.

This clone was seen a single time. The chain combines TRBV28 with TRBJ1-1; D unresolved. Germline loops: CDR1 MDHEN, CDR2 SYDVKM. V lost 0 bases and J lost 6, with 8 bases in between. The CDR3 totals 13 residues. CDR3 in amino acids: CASSLWPGAEAFF. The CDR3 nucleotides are TGTGCCAGCAGTTTATGGCCCGGGGCTGAAGCTTTCTTT.

In DNA, the CDR3 is TGTGCCAGCAGTTTAGCATTGAACACTGAAGCTTTCTTT. It specifies CASSLALNTEAFF. This chain links TRBV5-4 with TRBJ1-1; D remains ambiguous. Trimming took off 5 bases at V and 0 bases at J, with 8 bases between the two ends. This CDR3 is 13 amino acids long. Germline V gene sequence: CDR1 SGHNT, CDR2 YYREEE (reference sequence).

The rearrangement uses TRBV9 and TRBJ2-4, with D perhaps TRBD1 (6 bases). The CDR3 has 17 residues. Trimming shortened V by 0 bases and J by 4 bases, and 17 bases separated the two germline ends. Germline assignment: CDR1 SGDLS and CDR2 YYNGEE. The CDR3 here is CASSVDLPSGVKNIQYF. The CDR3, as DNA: TGTGCCAGCAGCGTAGACCTCCCTTCAGGGGTTAAAAACATTCAGTACTTC.

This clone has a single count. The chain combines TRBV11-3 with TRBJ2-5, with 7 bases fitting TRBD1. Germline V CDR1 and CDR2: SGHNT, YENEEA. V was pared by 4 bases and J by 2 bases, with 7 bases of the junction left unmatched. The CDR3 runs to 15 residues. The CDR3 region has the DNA TGTGCCAGCAGCTCGGGACAGCCCGATCAAGAGACCCAGTACTTC. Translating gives CASSSGQPDQETQYF.

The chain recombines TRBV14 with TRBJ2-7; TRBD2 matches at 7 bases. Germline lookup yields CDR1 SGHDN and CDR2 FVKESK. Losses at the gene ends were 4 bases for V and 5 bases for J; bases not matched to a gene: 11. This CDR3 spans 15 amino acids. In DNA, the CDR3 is TGTGCCAGCAGCCCAAGACTAGCTCCTAGGAACGAGCAGTACTTC. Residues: CASSPRLAPRNEQYF.

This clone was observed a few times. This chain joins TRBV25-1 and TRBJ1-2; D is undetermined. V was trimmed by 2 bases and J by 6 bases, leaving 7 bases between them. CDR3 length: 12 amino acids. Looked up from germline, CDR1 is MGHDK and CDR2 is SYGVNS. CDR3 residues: CASSERTDGYTF. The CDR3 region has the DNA TGTGCCAGCAGTGAACGGACGGATGGCTACACCTTC.

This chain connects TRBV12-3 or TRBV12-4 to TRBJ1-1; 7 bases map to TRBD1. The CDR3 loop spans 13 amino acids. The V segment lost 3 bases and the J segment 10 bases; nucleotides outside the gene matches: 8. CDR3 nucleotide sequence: TGTGCCAGCAGTTTCTGGACAGGCGGGGGAGCTTTCTTT. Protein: CASSFWTGGGAFF.

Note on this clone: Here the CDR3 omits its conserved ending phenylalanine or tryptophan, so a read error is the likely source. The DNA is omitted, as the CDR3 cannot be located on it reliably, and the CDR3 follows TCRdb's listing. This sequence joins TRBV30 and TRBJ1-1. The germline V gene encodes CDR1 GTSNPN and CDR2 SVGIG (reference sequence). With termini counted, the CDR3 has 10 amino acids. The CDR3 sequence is CAWSAWGGWM.

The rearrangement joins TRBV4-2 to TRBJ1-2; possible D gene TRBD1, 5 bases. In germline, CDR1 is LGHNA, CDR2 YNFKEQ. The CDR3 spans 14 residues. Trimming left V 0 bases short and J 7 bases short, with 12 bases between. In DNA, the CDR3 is TGTGCCAGCAGCCAAGAATTAGGGGTTGGTGGCTACACCTTC. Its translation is CASSQELGVGGYTF.

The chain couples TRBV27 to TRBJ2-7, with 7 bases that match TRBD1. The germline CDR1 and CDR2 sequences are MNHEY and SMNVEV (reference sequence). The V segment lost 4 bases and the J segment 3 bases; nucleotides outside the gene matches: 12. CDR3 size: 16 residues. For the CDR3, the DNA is TGTGCCAGCAGTTCTCATACCGGGACAGCGAGCTACGAGCAGTACTTC. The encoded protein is CASSSHTGTASYEQYF.